These T cell receptor beta chains were read from a single sample in a study of cytomegalovirus exposure and HLA in healthy donors. TCRdb's copy holds only in-frame clones and misses some; the assay was immunoSEQ multiplex PCR. The sample consists of about 120,000 clones, roughly 84% of them appearing once. The sequencing sample was made of PBMCs. The source of these receptors is a woman aged 25 to 39 in good health and CMV-seronegative. Each CDR3 is given with its conserved first and last residue. A D gene is named only where the DNA matches it firmly. Clone size is not always given. Where it is, it says once, few, many or a class for expanded clones.

J gene	D gene	V gene	clone size	CDR3 DNA	CDR3 protein
TRBJ2-3	NA	TRBV19	NA	TGTGCCAGCTCCCGGCGGCATTCGGATACGCAGTATTTT	CASSRRHSDTQYF
TRBJ2-3	NA	TRBV5-1	NA	TGCGCCAGCAGCTTGGTTGGTTTAGCCTCTAGCACAGATACGCAGTATTTT	CASSLVGLASSTDTQYF
TRBJ1-3	NA	TRBV11-2	NA	TGTGCCAGCAGCTTAGAGGAGGCGACGAACACCATATATTTT	CASSLEEATNTIYF
TRBJ2-1	TRBD2	TRBV6-5	NA	TGTGCCAGCAGCGGACTAGGGAATGAGCAGTTCTTC	CASSGLGNEQFF
TRBJ1-2	TRBD1	TRBV19	NA	TGTGCCAGTAGTATGGGGACAGGGGGCTTTTATGGCTACACCTTC	CASSMGTGGFYGYTF
TRBJ2-7	NA	TRBV21-1	NA	TGTGCCAGCAGGGAGGCGGGACAGACCTCCTACGAGCAGTACTTC	CASREAGQTSYEQYF
TRBJ1-5	TRBD1	TRBV28	NA	TGTGCCAGCAGTTTAACCCGCCCGACAGGGGATAATCAGCCCCAGCATTTT	CASSLTRPTGDNQPQHF
TRBJ1-2	NA	TRBV6-1	few	TGTGCCAGCAGTGAAGTTGGAGGCTATGGCTACACCTTC	CASSEVGGYGYTF
TRBJ2-7	TRBD2	TRBV19	NA	TGTGCCAGTAGTATCCCCGGGACTAGCGGGGCCAACGAGCAGTACTTC	CASSIPGTSGANEQYF
TRBJ1-2	NA	TRBV19	NA	TGTGCCAGTAGTGGCCCCCGCAGGTTGCAAGCTAACTATGGCTACACCTTC	CASSGPRRLQANYGYTF
TRBJ1-1	TRBD1	TRBV5-8	once	TGTGCCAGCAGCCCCCGTTTTTCAGGGGGCAACACTGAAGCTTTCTTT	CASSPRFSGGNTEAFF
TRBJ2-4	NA	TRBV18	few	TGTGCCAGCTCACCTCGGCTCGACAGTTTCTCCCGGACGAACATTCAGTACTTC	CASSPRLDSFSRTNIQYF
TRBJ1-4	NA	TRBV6-6	NA	TGTGCCAGCAGTAACAGGGATGGGCGAGAAAAACTGTTTTTT	CASSNRDGREKLFF
TRBJ2-7	NA	TRBV4-1	NA	TGCGCCAGCAGCCAAAATAGCGTCACCGAGCAGTACTTC	CASSQNSVTEQYF
TRBJ1-6	TRBD1	TRBV7-9	NA	TGTGCCAGCAGCTCCCCGGGACAGGTCATGGACTCACCCCTCCACTTT	CASSSPGQVMDSPLHF
TRBJ2-7	TRBD1	TRBV6-5	NA	TGTGCCAGCAGTTACTCGGGGTCTGGGGCAGGGGGAGAGCAGTACTTC	CASSYSGSGAGGEQYF
TRBJ2-1	TRBD1	TRBV30	NA	TGTGCCTGGAGTGAGCACAGGGGCGTTCGATCGGGTGAGCAGTTCTTC	CAWSEHRGVRSGEQFF
TRBJ2-7	NA	TRBV6-6	NA	TGTGCCAGCAGTTACCCGGACAGTGGAGCCTACGAGCAGTACTTC	CASSYPDSGAYEQYF
TRBJ2-2	TRBD2	TRBV11-1	NA	TGTGCCAGCAACCAGCGGGGGGCCCACACCGGGGAGCTGTTTTTT	CASNQRGAHTGELFF
TRBJ1-1	NA	TRBV19	once	TGTGCCAGTAGTATAGACAGGTCGGAAGCTTTCTTT	CASSIDRSEAFF
TRBJ2-7	TRBD2	TRBV5-1	NA	TGCGCCAGCAGACATACTAGCGGGGGCTACGAGCAGTACTTC	CASRHTSGGYEQYF
TRBJ2-7	NA	TRBV30	NA	TGTGCCTGGAGTCCTTCGGTGAGCTCCTACGAGCAGTACTTC	CAWSPSVSSYEQYF
TRBJ2-7	TRBD1	TRBV7-9	NA	TGTGCCAGCAGCTTAGGTCAGGGGGTTCTTGAGCAGTACTTC	CASSLGQGVLEQYF
TRBJ1-1	TRBD1	TRBV9	NA	TGTGCCAGCAGCGGGACAGGGATATTTGAAACTGAAGCTTTCTTT	CASSGTGIFETEAFF
TRBJ2-2	NA	TRBV27	NA	TGTGCCAGCGGGACTTCGGACACCGGGGAGCTGTTTTTT	CASGTSDTGELFF
TRBJ2-3	TRBD1	TRBV30	NA	TGTGCCTGGAGTGCACACGGGACAGGGCGTGGGGATTTT	CAWSAHGTGRGDF
TRBJ1-1	NA	TRBV10-3	NA	TGTGCCATCAGGACAGCGAACACTGAAGCTTTCTTT	CAIRTANTEAFF
TRBJ2-7	TRBD1	TRBV19	NA	TGTGCCAGTAGTATAACCGGGACAGGCCCTGGGGAGCAGTACTTC	CASSITGTGPGEQYF
TRBJ2-7	TRBD2	TRBV7-6	NA	TGTGCCAGCAGCCCGACCCATAGCGGGGGGCGCGTTCCGCAGTACTTC	CASSPTHSGGRVPQYF